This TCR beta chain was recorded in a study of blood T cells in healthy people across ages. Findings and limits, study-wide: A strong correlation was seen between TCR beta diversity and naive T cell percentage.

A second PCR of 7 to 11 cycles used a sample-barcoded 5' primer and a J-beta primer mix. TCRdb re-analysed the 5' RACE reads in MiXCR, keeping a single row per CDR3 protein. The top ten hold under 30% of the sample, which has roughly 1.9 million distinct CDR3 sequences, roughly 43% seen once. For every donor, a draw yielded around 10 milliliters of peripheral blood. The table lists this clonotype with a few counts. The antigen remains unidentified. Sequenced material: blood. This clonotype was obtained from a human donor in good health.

CDR3 sequence: CAISESSGVENIQYF. CDR3 nucleotides: TGTGCCATCAGTGAGTCTTCAGGGGTCGAAAACATTCAGTACTTC. This chain connects TRBV10-3 to TRBJ2-4; perhaps TRBD1 as D (6 bases). V was trimmed by 0 bases and J by 5 bases, leaving 11 bases between them. This CDR3 is built from 15 residues. CDR1 is ENHRY and CDR2 is SYGVKD in the germline V gene.